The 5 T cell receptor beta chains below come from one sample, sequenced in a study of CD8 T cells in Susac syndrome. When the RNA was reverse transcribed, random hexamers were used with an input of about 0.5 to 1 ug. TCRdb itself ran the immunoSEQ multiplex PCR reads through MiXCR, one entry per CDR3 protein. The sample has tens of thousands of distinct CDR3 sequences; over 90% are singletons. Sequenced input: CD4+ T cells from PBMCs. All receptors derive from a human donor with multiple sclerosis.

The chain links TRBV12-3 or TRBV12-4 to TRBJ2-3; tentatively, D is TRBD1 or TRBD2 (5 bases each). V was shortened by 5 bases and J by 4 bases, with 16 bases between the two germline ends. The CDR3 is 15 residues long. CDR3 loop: CASSRWDRGPDTQYF. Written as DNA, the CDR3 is TGTGCCAGCAGTAGATGGGACCGCGGCCCAGATACGCAGTATTTT.

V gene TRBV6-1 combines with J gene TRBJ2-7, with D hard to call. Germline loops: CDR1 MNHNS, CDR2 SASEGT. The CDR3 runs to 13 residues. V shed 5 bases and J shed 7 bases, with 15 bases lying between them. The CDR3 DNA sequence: TGTGCCAGCAGTAGGGAAAGTCCGTTGGAGCAGTACTTC. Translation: CASSRESPLEQYF.

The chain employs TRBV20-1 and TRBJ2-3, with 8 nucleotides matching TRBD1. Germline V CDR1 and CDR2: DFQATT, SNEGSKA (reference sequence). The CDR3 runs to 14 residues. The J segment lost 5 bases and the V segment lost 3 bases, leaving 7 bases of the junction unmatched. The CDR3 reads CSASGQGYRDTQYF. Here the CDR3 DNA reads TGCAGTGCTAGCGGACAGGGATACCGAGATACGCAGTATTTT.

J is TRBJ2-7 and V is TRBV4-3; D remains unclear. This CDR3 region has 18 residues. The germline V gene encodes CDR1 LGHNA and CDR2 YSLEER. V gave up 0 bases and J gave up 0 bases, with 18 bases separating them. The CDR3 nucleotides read TGCGCCAGCAGCCAAGATCATAATGTTGGCTTTTCCTCCTACGAGCAGTACTTC. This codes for CASSQDHNVGFSSYEQYF.

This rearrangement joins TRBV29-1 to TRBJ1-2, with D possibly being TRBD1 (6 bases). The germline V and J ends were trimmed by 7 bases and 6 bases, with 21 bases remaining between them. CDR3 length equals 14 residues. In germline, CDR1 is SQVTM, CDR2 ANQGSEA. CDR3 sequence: CSAKTGSEANGYTF. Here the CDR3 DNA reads TGCAGCGCTAAGACAGGTTCGGAGGCTAATGGCTACACCTTC.